At least ten counts were recorded for the clone carrying this T cell receptor beta chain. Its antigen remains unidentified. The data stem from a study of T-cell reconstitution after alpha-beta-depleted transplantation in children. General study findings and limits: Roughly two months post-transplant, alpha-beta T cells reportedly originated from several hundred graft clones that had expanded. By one year post-transplant, T-cell counts and diversity largely arose from T cells that were newly produced.

Researchers prepared the TCRbeta library using unique molecular identifiers, the study reports. TCRdb analysed the PCR reads with MiXCR anew, one entry per CDR3 protein. The sample contains 210,000 or so distinct CDR3 sequences, roughly a tenth of which appear only once. The germline V gene encodes CDR1 DFQATT and CDR2 SNEGSKA (reference sequence). The CDR3 totals 13 residues. V was pared by 6 bases and J by 8 bases, with 12 bases of the junction left unmatched. The clonotype was recovered from a child less than two years old with acute myeloid leukemia, due to receive a stem cell transplant. The chain couples TRBV20-1 to TRBJ1-2, with 7 nucleotides matching TRBD1. The sample was PBMCs, taken before TCRalphabeta/CD19-depleted stem cell transplant. The CDR3 loop is CSAVPRTGGGYTF. CDR3 coding DNA: TGCAGTGCAGTACCCAGGACAGGTGGCGGCTACACCTTC.